This TCR beta chain is drawn from a study of T cells after posttransplantation cyclophosphamide. Study-level findings and limits: TRB overlap between skin or GI tissue T cells and blood was limited.

Data came from immunoSEQ multiplex PCR; TCRdb stores just in-frame clones and leaves some out. The sample yields approximately 35,000 clones, without any singletons. Trimming shortened V by 9 bases and J by 1 base, and 6 bases separated the two germline ends. Germline values: CDR1 SNHLY, CDR2 FYNNEI. There are 12 residues in the CDR3. This clone was seen repeatedly, ten times or more. No antigen is known for it. The receptor comes from a woman aged 25 to 45 in good health and a related stem cell transplant donor. The genes are TRBV2 and TRBJ1-4; D is unclear. The sample comprised PBMCs. The CDR3: CASGQTNEKLFF. The DNA for the CDR3 is TGTGCCAGTGGGCAAACTAATGAAAAACTGTTTTTT.